The TCR beta chain described here comes from a study of T cells in Graves' hyperthyroidism and ophthalmopathy. TCR beta CDR3 regions were amplified from RNA. In the first-round RT-PCR of the TCR CDR3, the HTBI primer set was used. TCRdb called the multiplex PCR reads again in MiXCR, with one record for every CDR3 protein. The sample lists fewer than 750,000 distinct CDR3 sequences, around 42% occurring once. The CDR3 is 13 residues long. Germline loops: CDR1 GTSNPN, CDR2 SVGIG (reference sequence). V lost 5 bases and J lost 9; bases outside the gene matches: 7. Sequencing was carried out using peripheral blood or thyroid tissue (not recorded which). The rearrangement links TRBV30 to TRBJ1-6; TRBD1 agrees at 7 bases. This TCR derives from a woman aged 18-30 years with Graves' hyperthyroidism. The CDR3 DNA reads as TGTGCCTGGGAACAGGGGATAAGTTCACCCCTCCACTTT. Amino acids: CAWEQGISSPLHF.